The rows below give T cell receptor beta chains drawn from one sample of a study of cytomegalovirus exposure and HLA in healthy donors. TCRdb keeps only in-frame clones here, not all; method: immunoSEQ multiplex PCR. The sample lists tens of thousands of clones; 90% to 95% were seen once. Sample: PBMCs. The receptors were sampled from a woman between 18 and 29 years old in good health and CMV-seronegative. CDR3s include the opening cysteine and the closing phenylalanine or tryptophan. Fields, in order: V gene, J gene, D gene, clone size, CDR3 protein, CDR3 DNA. D genes are given only for firm matches. Clone size is not always given. Where it is, it says once, few, many or a class for expanded clones.

V gene: TRBV12-5; J gene: TRBJ2-7; D gene: TRBD2; clone size: -; CDR3 protein: CASGLVTAWGGAAYEQYF; CDR3 DNA: TGTGCTAGTGGTTTGGTAACGGCTTGGGGGGGAGCCGCCTACGAGCAGTACTTC
V gene: TRBV6-4; J gene: TRBJ2-6; D gene: -; clone size: -; CDR3 protein: CASSDSHGSGANVLTF; CDR3 DNA: TGTGCCAGCAGTGACTCGCACGGGTCTGGGGCCAACGTCCTGACTTTC
V gene: TRBV10-1; J gene: TRBJ1-2; D gene: -; clone size: -; CDR3 protein: CASSDSRNYGYTF; CDR3 DNA: TGCGCCAGCAGTGACTCGAGAAATTATGGCTACACCTTC
V gene: TRBV7-3; J gene: TRBJ1-1; D gene: TRBD1; clone size: -; CDR3 protein: CASSLQGAGTEAFF; CDR3 DNA: TGTGCCAGCAGCTTACAGGGGGCGGGTACTGAAGCTTTCTTT
V gene: TRBV28; J gene: TRBJ2-1; D gene: TRBD2; clone size: -; CDR3 protein: CASSTSGRARDEQFF; CDR3 DNA: TGTGCCAGCAGTACGAGCGGGAGGGCAAGGGATGAGCAGTTCTTC
V gene: TRBV6-6; J gene: TRBJ2-5; D gene: TRBD1; clone size: -; CDR3 protein: CASSYSRDRETQYF; CDR3 DNA: TGTGCCAGCAGTTACTCCCGGGACAGGGAGACCCAGTACTTC
V gene: TRBV30; J gene: TRBJ2-1; D gene: -; clone size: -; CDR3 protein: CAWKTGALYNEQFF; CDR3 DNA: TGTGCCTGGAAGACGGGAGCCCTTTACAATGAGCAGTTCTTC
V gene: TRBV6-5; J gene: TRBJ2-4; D gene: -; clone size: -; CDR3 protein: CASSSRPTIKNIQYF; CDR3 DNA: TGTGCCAGCAGTTCGCGACCGACTATCAAAAACATTCAGTACTTC
V gene: TRBV11-2; J gene: TRBJ2-1; D gene: TRBD2; clone size: -; CDR3 protein: CASSPLLTTSGTTRGEQFF; CDR3 DNA: TGTGCCAGCAGCCCACTCCTGACGACTAGCGGGACCACTAGGGGTGAGCAGTTCTTC
V gene: TRBV28; J gene: TRBJ2-5; D gene: TRBD2; clone size: -; CDR3 protein: CASVTSGGEETQYF; CDR3 DNA: TGTGCCAGCGTCACTAGCGGAGGGGAAGAGACCCAGTACTTC
V gene: TRBV5-4; J gene: TRBJ2-3; D gene: -; clone size: once; CDR3 protein: CASSLSTDTQYF; CDR3 DNA: TGTGCCAGCAGCTTATCGACAGATACGCAGTATTTT
V gene: TRBV7-3; J gene: TRBJ2-1; D gene: TRBD2; clone size: few; CDR3 protein: CASSFPGLAGGVLNEQFF; CDR3 DNA: TGTGCCAGCAGCTTTCCGGGACTAGCGGGAGGAGTCCTCAATGAGCAGTTCTTC
V gene: TRBV2; J gene: TRBJ2-7; D gene: -; clone size: once; CDR3 protein: CASSSRVRAYEQYF; CDR3 DNA: TGTGCCAGCAGTAGCAGGGTAAGGGCCTACGAGCAGTACTTC
V gene: TRBV12-5; J gene: TRBJ1-3; D gene: -; clone size: -; CDR3 protein: CASGLTPEARILFF; CDR3 DNA: TGTGCTAGTGGTTTGACCCCGGAGGCGCGGATACTTTTTTTT
V gene: TRBV10-3; J gene: TRBJ1-1; D gene: -; clone size: -; CDR3 protein: CAISPYGLTEAFF; CDR3 DNA: TGTGCCATCAGCCCCTACGGTCTCACTGAAGCTTTCTTT
V gene: TRBV5-1; J gene: TRBJ2-3; D gene: TRBD1; clone size: -; CDR3 protein: CASRAGTGAPGRADTQYF; CDR3 DNA: TGCGCCAGCAGGGCCGGGACAGGGGCGCCCGGGAGGGCAGATACGCAGTATTTT
V gene: TRBV29-1; J gene: TRBJ2-7; D gene: TRBD1; clone size: -; CDR3 protein: CSGLGQDYEQYF; CDR3 DNA: TGCAGCGGCCTTGGACAGGATTACGAGCAGTACTTC
V gene: TRBV5-4; J gene: TRBJ2-1; D gene: -; clone size: -; CDR3 protein: CASSLASRSHNEQFF; CDR3 DNA: TGTGCCAGCAGCTTGGCGTCCCGGAGCCACAATGAGCAGTTCTTC
V gene: TRBV4-2; J gene: TRBJ2-7; D gene: TRBD2; clone size: -; CDR3 protein: CASSQAIAPGLAGLTYEQYF; CDR3 DNA: TGTGCCAGCAGCCAAGCAATAGCCCCGGGACTAGCGGGTCTTACCTACGAGCAGTACTTC
V gene: TRBV5-1; J gene: TRBJ2-5; D gene: TRBD1; clone size: -; CDR3 protein: CASSWEQGARETQYF; CDR3 DNA: TGCGCCAGCAGCTGGGAACAGGGGGCACGGGAGACCCAGTACTTC
V gene: TRBV6-6; J gene: TRBJ2-3; D gene: -; clone size: -; CDR3 protein: CASSYRGSDSTDTQYF; CDR3 DNA: TGTGCCAGCAGTTACCGGGGGTCAGATAGCACAGATACGCAGTATTTT
V gene: TRBV5-6; J gene: TRBJ2-1; D gene: -; clone size: -; CDR3 protein: CASSRLMGAEQFF; CDR3 DNA: TGTGCCAGCAGCCGGTTAATGGGGGCTGAGCAGTTCTTC
V gene: TRBV27; J gene: TRBJ2-3; D gene: TRBD2; clone size: -; CDR3 protein: CASSRAGGTDTQYF; CDR3 DNA: TGTGCCAGCAGCCGTGCGGGGGGCACAGATACGCAGTATTTT
V gene: TRBV2; J gene: TRBJ2-7; D gene: TRBD2; clone size: -; CDR3 protein: CASSEAKGLAYEQYF; CDR3 DNA: TGTGCCAGCAGTGAAGCCAAGGGACTAGCCTACGAGCAGTACTTC